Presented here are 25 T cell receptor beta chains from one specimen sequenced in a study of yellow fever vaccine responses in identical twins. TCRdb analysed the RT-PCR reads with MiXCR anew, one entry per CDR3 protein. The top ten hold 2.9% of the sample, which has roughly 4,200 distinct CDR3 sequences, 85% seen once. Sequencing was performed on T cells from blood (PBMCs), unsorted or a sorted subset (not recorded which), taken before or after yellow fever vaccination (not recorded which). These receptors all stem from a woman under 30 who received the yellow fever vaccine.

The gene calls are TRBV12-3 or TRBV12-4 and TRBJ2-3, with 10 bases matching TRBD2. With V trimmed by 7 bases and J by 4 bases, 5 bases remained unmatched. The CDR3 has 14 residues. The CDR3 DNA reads TGTGCCAGCACCTCAGGACTAGCGGCAGATACGCAGTATTTT. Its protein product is CASTSGLAADTQYF.

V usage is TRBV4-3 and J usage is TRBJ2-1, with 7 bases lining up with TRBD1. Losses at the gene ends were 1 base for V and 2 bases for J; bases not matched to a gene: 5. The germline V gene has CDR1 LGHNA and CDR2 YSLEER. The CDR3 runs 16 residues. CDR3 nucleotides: TGCGCCAGCAGCCAAGCCGGGACAGACCCCTACAATGAGCAGTTCTTC. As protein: CASSQAGTDPYNEQFF.

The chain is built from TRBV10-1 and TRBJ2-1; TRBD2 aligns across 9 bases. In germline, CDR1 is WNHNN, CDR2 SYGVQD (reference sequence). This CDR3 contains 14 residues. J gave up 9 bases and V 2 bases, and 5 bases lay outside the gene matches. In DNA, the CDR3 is TGCGCCAGCAGTGAGGCAACTAGCGGGCGTGAGCAGTTCTTC. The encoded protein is CASSEATSGREQFF.

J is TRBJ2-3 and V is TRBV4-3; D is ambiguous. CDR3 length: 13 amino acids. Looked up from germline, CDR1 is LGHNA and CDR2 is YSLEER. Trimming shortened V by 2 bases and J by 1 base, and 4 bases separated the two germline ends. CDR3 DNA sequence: TGCGCCAGCAGCCAACTGGGCACAGATACGCAGTATTTT. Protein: CASSQLGTDTQYF.

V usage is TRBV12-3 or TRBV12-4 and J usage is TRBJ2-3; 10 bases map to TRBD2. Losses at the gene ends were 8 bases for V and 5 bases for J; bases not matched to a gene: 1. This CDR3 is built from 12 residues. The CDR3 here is CASRLAGDTQYF. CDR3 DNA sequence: TGTGCCAGCCGACTAGCGGGAGATACGCAGTATTTT.

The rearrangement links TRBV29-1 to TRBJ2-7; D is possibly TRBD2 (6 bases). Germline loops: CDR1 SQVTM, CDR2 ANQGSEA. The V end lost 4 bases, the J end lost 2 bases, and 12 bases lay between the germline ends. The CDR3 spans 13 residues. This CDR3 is CSVAARLAYEQYF. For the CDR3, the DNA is TGCAGCGTTGCTGCTAGACTAGCCTACGAGCAGTACTTC.

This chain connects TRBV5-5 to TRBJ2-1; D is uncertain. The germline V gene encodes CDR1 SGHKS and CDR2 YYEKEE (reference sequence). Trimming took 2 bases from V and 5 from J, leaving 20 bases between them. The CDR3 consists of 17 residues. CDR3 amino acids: CASSFKPGQREDNEQFF. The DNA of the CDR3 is TGTGCCAGCAGCTTCAAGCCGGGTCAAAGAGAAGACAATGAGCAGTTCTTC.

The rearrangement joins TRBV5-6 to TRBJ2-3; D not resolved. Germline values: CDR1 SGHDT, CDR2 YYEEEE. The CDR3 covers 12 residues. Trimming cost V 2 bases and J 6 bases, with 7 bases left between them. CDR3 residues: CASSLNVDTQYF. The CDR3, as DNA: TGTGCCAGCAGCTTAAACGTGGATACGCAGTATTTT. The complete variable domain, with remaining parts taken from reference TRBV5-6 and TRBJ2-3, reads DAGVTQSPTHLIKTRGQQVTLRCSPKSGHDTVSWYQQALGQGPQFIFQYYEEEERQRGNFPDRFSGHQFPNYSSELNVNALLLGDSALYLCASSLNVDTQYFGPGTRLTVL.

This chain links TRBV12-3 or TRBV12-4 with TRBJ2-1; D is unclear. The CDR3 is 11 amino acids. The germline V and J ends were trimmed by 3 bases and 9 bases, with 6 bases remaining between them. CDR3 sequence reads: CASSFGGEQFF. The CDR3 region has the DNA TGTGCCAGCAGTTTTGGCGGTGAGCAGTTCTTC.

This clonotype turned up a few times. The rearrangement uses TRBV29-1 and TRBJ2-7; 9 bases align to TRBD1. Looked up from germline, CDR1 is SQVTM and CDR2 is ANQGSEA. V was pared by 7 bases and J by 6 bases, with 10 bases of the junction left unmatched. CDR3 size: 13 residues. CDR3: CSAGTGNAGEQYF. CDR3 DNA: TGCAGCGCCGGGACAGGGAATGCAGGCGAGCAGTACTTC.

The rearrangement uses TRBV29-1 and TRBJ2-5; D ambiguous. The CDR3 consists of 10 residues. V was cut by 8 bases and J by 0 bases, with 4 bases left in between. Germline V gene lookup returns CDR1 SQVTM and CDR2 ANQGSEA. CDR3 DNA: TGCAGCATTAACCAAGAGACCCAGTACTTC. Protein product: CSINQETQYF.

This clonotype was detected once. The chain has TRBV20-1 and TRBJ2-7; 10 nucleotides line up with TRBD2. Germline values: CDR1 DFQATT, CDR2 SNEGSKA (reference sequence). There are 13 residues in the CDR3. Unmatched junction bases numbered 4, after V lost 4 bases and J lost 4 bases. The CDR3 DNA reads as TGCAGTGCTATAGCGGGAGGATGGTACGAGCAGTACTTC. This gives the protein CSAIAGGWYEQYF.

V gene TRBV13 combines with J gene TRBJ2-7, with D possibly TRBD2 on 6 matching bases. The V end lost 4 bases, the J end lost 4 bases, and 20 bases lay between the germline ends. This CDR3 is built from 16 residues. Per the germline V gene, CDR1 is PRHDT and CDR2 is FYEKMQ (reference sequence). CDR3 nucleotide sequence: TGTGCCAGCAGCTCCACCTGGAGGGGTCCTCTTTACGAGCAGTACTTC. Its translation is CASSSTWRGPLYEQYF.

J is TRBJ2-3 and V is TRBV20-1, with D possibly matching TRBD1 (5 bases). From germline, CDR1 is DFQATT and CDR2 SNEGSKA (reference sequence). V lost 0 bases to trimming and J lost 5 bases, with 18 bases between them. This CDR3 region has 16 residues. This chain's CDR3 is CSARDFQGRFQDTQYF. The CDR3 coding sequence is TGCAGTGCTAGAGATTTCCAGGGTCGGTTTCAAGATACGCAGTATTTT.

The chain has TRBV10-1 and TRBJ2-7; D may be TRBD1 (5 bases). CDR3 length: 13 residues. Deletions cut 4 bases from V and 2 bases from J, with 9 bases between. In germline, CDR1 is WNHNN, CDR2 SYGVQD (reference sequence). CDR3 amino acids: CASSVDSPYEQYF. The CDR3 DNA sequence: TGCGCCAGCAGTGTTGACAGCCCCTACGAGCAGTACTTC.

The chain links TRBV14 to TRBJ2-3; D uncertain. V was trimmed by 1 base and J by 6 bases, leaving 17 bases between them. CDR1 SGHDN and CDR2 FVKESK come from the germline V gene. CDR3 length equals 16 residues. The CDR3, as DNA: TGTGCCAGCAGCCAAGCCCGGACCCAAACTCGGGATACGCAGTATTTT. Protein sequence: CASSQARTQTRDTQYF.

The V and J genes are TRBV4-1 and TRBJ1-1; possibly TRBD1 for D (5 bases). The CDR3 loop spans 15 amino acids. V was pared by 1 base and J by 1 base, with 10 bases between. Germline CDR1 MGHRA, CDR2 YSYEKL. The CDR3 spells CASSQGGQGNTEAFF. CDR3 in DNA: TGCGCCAGCAGCCAAGGTGGCCAGGGGAACACTGAAGCTTTCTTT.

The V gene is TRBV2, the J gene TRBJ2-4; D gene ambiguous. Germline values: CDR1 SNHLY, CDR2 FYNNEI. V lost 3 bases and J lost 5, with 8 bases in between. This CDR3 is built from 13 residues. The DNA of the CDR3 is TGTGCCAGCAGTGAGTCAAGTCAAAACATTCAGTACTTC. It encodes CASSESSQNIQYF.

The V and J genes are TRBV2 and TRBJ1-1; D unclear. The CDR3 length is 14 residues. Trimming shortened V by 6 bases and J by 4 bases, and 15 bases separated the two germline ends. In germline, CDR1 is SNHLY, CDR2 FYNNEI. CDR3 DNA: TGTGCCAGCAGGGATGTACACCCGAGCACTGAAGCTTTCTTT. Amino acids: CASRDVHPSTEAFF.

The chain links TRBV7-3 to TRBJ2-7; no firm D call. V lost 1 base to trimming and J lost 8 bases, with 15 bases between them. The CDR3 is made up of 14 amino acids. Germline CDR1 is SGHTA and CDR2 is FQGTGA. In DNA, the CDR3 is TGTGCCAGCAGCTTAAACGACGCGGAAACTAAGCAGTACTTC. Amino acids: CASSLNDAETKQYF.

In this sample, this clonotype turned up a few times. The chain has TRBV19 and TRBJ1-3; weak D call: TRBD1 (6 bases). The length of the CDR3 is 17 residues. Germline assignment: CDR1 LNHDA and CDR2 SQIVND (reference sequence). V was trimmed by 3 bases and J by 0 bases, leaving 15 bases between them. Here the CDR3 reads CASSIRSRDNSGNTIYF. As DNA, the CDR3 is TGTGCCAGTAGTATCCGGTCCAGGGACAACTCTGGAAACACCATATATTTT.

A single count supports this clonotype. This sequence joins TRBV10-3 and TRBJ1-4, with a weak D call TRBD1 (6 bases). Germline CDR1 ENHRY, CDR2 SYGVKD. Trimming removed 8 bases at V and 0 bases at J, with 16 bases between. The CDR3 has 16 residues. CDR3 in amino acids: CAISPGGGATNEKLFF. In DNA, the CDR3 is TGTGCCATCTCACCAGGAGGGGGGGCAACTAATGAAAAACTGTTTTTT.

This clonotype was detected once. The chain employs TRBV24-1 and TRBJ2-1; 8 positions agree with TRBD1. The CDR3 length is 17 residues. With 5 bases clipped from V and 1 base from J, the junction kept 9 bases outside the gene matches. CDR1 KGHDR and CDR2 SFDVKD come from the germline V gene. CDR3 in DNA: TGTGCCACCAGTGGTTCCCGGACAGGGCTATCCTACAATGAGCAGTTCTTC. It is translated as CATSGSRTGLSYNEQFF.

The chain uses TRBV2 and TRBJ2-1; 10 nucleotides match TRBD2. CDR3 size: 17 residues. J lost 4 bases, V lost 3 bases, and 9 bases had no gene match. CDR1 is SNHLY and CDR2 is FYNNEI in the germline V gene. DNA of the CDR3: TGTGCCAGCAGTGAGGGCTTCGAACTAGCGGGGTACAATGAGCAGTTCTTC. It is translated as CASSEGFELAGYNEQFF.

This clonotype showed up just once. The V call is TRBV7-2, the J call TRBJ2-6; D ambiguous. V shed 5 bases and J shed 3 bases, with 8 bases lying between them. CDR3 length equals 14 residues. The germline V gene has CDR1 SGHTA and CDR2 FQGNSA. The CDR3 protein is CASSPSLGANVLTF. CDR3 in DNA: TGTGCCAGCAGCCCCTCCCTTGGGGCCAACGTCCTGACTTTC.